The 24 T cell receptor beta chains reported below all come from one sample, sequenced in a study of cytomegalovirus exposure and HLA in healthy donors. The PCR had 60 Vbeta and 13 Jbeta primers. Only in-frame clones appear in the TCRdb table, and some are missing; sequencing was by immunoSEQ multiplex PCR. Of around 180,000 clones listed, over 60% are singletons. The source material was PBMCs. The receptors were gathered from a girl under 18 in good health and CMV-seronegative.

CDR3 region: CASSVTSGTNTDTQYF. CDR3 sequence (DNA): TGCGCCAGCAGTGTGACTAGCGGGACCAACACAGATACGCAGTATTTT. This rearrangement joins TRBV10-2 to TRBJ2-3; TRBD2 agrees at 11 bases. The CDR3 contains 16 residues. With 4 bases clipped from V and 2 bases from J, the junction kept 5 bases outside the gene matches. Per germline, CDR1 WSHSY and CDR2 SAAADI.

This chain connects TRBV6-1 to TRBJ1-3; D may be TRBD1 (5 bases). Per the germline V gene, CDR1 is MNHNS and CDR2 is SASEGT. Trimming cost V 2 bases and J 0 bases, with 11 bases left between them. The length of the CDR3 is 16 residues. The CDR3 region is CASSEFGASSGNTIYF. The DNA of the CDR3 is TGTGCCAGCAGTGAATTTGGGGCCAGCTCTGGAAACACCATATATTTT.

As regards this clone: An end of the junction differs from the germline gene, which may be a read error. V and J are TRBV6-1 and TRBJ1-2; no firm D call. The CDR3 spans 13 residues. Germline V lookup: CDR1 MNHNS, CDR2 SASEGT. CDR3 sequence: CASSEKVREGYTF. CDR3 coding DNA: TGCGCCAGCAGTGAAAAGGTGAGGGAAGGCTACACCTTC.

The chain combines TRBV5-4 with TRBJ1-2, with 8 nucleotides matching TRBD1. CDR1 is SGHNT and CDR2 is YYREEE in the germline V gene (reference sequence). The CDR3 consists of 13 residues. V lost 1 base, J lost 8 bases, and 4 bases stayed unmatched. The chain's CDR3 is CASSLQGAHGYTF. The DNA for the CDR3 is TGTGCCAGCAGCTTGCAGGGGGCGCACGGCTACACCTTC.

In this sample, this clone turned up a few times. The V gene is TRBV7-8, the J gene TRBJ2-7; D is unclear. This CDR3 is 14 amino acids long. V was pared by 0 bases and J by 3 bases, with 9 bases between. The germline CDR1 and CDR2 sequences are SGHVS and FQNEAQ. The CDR3 region has the DNA TGTGCCAGCAGCTTAGCGCGAACTGACTACGAGCAGTACTTC. It is translated as CASSLARTDYEQYF. The variable domain in full, completed from reference TRBV7-8 and TRBJ2-7, reads GAGVSQSPRYKVAKRGQDVALRCDPISGHVSLFWYQQALGQGPEFLTYFQNEAQLDKSGLPSDRFFAERPEGSVSTLKIQRTQQEDSAVYLCASSLARTDYEQYFGPGTRLTVT.

The gene calls are TRBV29-1 and TRBJ1-2, with 10 bases fitting TRBD1. In germline, CDR1 is SQVTM, CDR2 ANQGSEA. Trimming took 5 bases from V and 2 from J; bases not matched to a gene: 5. This CDR3 is built from 14 residues. This chain's CDR3 is CSVSGQGGNYGYTF. CDR3 nucleotide sequence: TGCAGCGTTTCTGGACAGGGGGGAAACTATGGCTACACCTTC.

This clone was seen only a few times. This chain joins TRBV5-4 and TRBJ2-5; D may be TRBD1 (5 bases). The CDR3 spans 16 residues. The V end lost 1 base, the J end lost 5 bases, and 18 bases lay between the germline ends. Germline V lookup: CDR1 SGHNT, CDR2 YYREEE (reference sequence). The CDR3 nucleotides are TGTGCCAGCAGCTTGCCACCCTCAGGGTCACGGGAGACCCAGTACTTC. Translating it yields CASSLPPSGSRETQYF.

This chain connects TRBV27 to TRBJ1-5, with D perhaps TRBD1 (5 bases). The V gene's germline CDR1 is MNHEY and CDR2 SMNVEV (reference sequence). The length of the CDR3 is 14 residues. V gave up 2 bases and J gave up 6 bases, with 11 bases separating them. This CDR3 is CASSLGAEFQPQHF. DNA of the CDR3: TGTGCCAGCAGTTTAGGGGCAGAGTTTCAGCCCCAGCATTTT.

This chain connects TRBV2 to TRBJ2-2, with 10 nucleotides matching TRBD2. Germline V gives CDR1 SNHLY, CDR2 FYNNEI. Trimming cost V 6 bases and J 5 bases; bases outside gene matches: 15. This CDR3 is built from 18 residues. The DNA of the CDR3 is TGTGCCAGCAGGGAGGGGGGAGCGGGGGGGCCACGGACCGGGGAGCTGTTTTTT. This encodes CASREGGAGGPRTGELFF.

The CDR3 is CASSWAAGGPGDTQYF. CDR3 in DNA: TGCGCCAGCAGCTGGGCGGCGGGGGGGCCGGGTGATACGCAGTATTTT. This chain joins TRBV5-1 and TRBJ2-3; 9 bases are shared with TRBD2. The CDR3 runs to 16 residues. Germline CDR1 SGHRS, CDR2 YFSETQ. V was clipped by 3 bases and J by 6 bases; unmatched bases: 11.

J is TRBJ2-4 and V is TRBV18; D is ambiguous. This CDR3 region has 16 residues. Germline CDR1 and CDR2: KGHSH and LQKENI. Trimming stripped 6 bases from V and 0 bases from J, with 15 bases between. The CDR3 DNA is TGTGCCAGCTCCCTGGCAGTCAGACTAGCCAAAAACATTCAGTACTTC. This gives the protein CASSLAVRLAKNIQYF.

The gene calls are TRBV2 and TRBJ1-3; TRBD1 matches at 7 bases. V lost 2 bases to trimming and J lost 4 bases; unmatched junction nucleotides: 11. The length of the CDR3 is 17 residues. Germline CDR1 reads SNHLY; CDR2 reads FYNNEI. The DNA of the CDR3 is TGTGCCAGCAGTGAATCCCTCGACAGGGTGAAAGGAAACACCATATATTTT. It encodes CASSESLDRVKGNTIYF.

This clone occurred a few times. In DNA form, the CDR3 reads TGTGCCAGCAAGATTTCGGGCGGGGAGCTGTTTTTT. Translating it yields CASKISGGELFF. The gene calls are TRBV9 and TRBJ2-2; no definite D call. The ends were cut back, 6 bases at V and 7 bases at J, with 10 bases in the middle. Germline V lookup: CDR1 SGDLS, CDR2 YYNGEE. The CDR3 totals 12 residues.

The chain recombines TRBV7-9 with TRBJ1-2; TRBD1 agrees at 7 bases. Germline V CDR1 and CDR2: SEHNR, FQNEAQ (reference sequence). V lost 5 bases and J lost 4; bases outside the gene matches: 13. The CDR3 has 16 residues. The chain's CDR3 is CASSHSTGELIYGYTF. The DNA of the CDR3 is TGTGCCAGCAGCCACTCAACAGGGGAGTTAATCTATGGCTACACCTTC.

V and J are TRBV5-1 and TRBJ1-4; unclear D gene. Trimming took off 6 bases at V and 8 bases at J, with 14 bases between the two ends. The germline gives CDR1 SGHRS, CDR2 YFSETQ. The CDR3 is made up of 13 amino acids. The CDR3 nucleotides are TGCGCCAGCACGTCGCCTAATAGCGAAAAACTGTTTTTT. Protein: CASTSPNSEKLFF.

As for this clone: This CDR3 is missing its conserved last phenylalanine or tryptophan, likely due to a read error. The chain has TRBV27 and TRBJ1-1, with TRBD1 identical over 9 bases. Germline CDR1 is MNHEY and CDR2 is SMNVEV (reference sequence). The CDR3 totals 16 residues. V lost 5 bases and J lost 5; bases outside the gene matches: 12. The CDR3 protein is CASSVRRDRVYTEAFL. CDR3 bases: TGTGCCAGCAGTGTCAGACGGGACAGGGTGTATACTGAAGCTTTCCTT.

The J gene is TRBJ2-3, the V gene TRBV2; the D gene is possibly TRBD1 (6 bases). Per the germline V gene, CDR1 is SNHLY and CDR2 is FYNNEI. V lost 7 bases to trimming and J lost 3 bases, with 17 bases between them. This CDR3 is 15 amino acids long. CDR3 bases: TGTGCCAGCATTACAGGGTTAGTTGCGACAGATACGCAGTATTTT. It encodes CASITGLVATDTQYF.

This chain joins TRBV5-1 and TRBJ1-2; possibly TRBD1 for D (6 bases). Trimming removed 4 bases at V and 6 bases at J, with 19 bases between. The V gene's germline CDR1 is SGHRS and CDR2 YFSETQ. This CDR3 comprises 15 residues. Written as DNA, the CDR3 is TGCGCCAGCAGCGAGGGAACAGGGTTATATGATGGCTACACCTTC. Protein sequence: CASSEGTGLYDGYTF.

This chain joins TRBV19 and TRBJ2-1; TRBD2 is a possible D gene (5 bases). The ends were cut back, 3 bases at V and 7 bases at J, with 7 bases in the middle. CDR1 is LNHDA, CDR2 SQIVND, per germline (reference sequence). The CDR3 is 12 residues long. For the CDR3, the DNA is TGTGCCAGTAGTATGAGGAGGAATGAGCAGTTCTTC. Translating gives CASSMRRNEQFF. Looking up the rest from reference TRBV19 and TRBJ2-1 gives the full variable domain: DGGITQSPKYLFRKEGQNVTLSCEQNLNHDAMYWYRQDPGQGLRLIYYSQIVNDFQKGDIAEGYSVSREKKESFPLTVTSAQKNPTAFYLCASSMRRNEQFFGPGTRLTVL.

The chain recombines TRBV2 with TRBJ1-2; TRBD1 is a possible D gene (5 bases). The CDR3 spans 12 residues. Germline V gene data show CDR1 as SNHLY and CDR2 as FYNNEI. Trimming shortened V by 8 bases and J by 4 bases, and 11 bases separated the two germline ends. In DNA form, the CDR3 reads TGTGCCAGCCGCCCAAGGGGCTATGGCTACACCTTC. Translation: CASRPRGYGYTF.

The chain couples TRBV5-1 to TRBJ1-3; D unresolved. This CDR3 comprises 17 residues. Germline assignment: CDR1 SGHRS and CDR2 YFSETQ. The V end lost 2 bases, the J end lost 0 bases, and 15 bases lay between the germline ends. The CDR3 nucleotides are TGCGCCAGCAGCTTCACGGAGCATAGCTACTCTGGAAACACCATATATTTT. Translation: CASSFTEHSYSGNTIYF.

This clone was seen only once. The V call is TRBV5-1, the J call TRBJ1-2; TRBD1 agrees at 7 bases. V lost 4 bases and J lost 8; bases outside the gene matches: 11. CDR3 size: 14 residues. From germline, CDR1 is SGHRS and CDR2 YFSETQ. The CDR3 protein is CASSLTGTAEGYTF. The CDR3 DNA is TGCGCCAGCAGCCTAACCGGGACAGCGGAAGGCTACACCTTC.

The V and J genes are TRBV30 and TRBJ1-3; no clear D. V lost 4 bases and J 0 bases, leaving 7 bases between the germline ends. Germline CDR1 reads GTSNPN; CDR2 reads SVGIG (reference sequence). The CDR3 has 13 residues. The CDR3 reads CAWTRDSGNTIYF. CDR3 DNA sequence: TGTGCCTGGACGCGGGACTCTGGAAACACCATATATTTT. Supplemented by reference TRBV30 and TRBJ1-3, the full variable domain reads SQTIHQWPATLVQPVGSPLSLECTVEGTSNPNLYWYRQAAGRGLQLLFYSVGIGQISSEVPQNLSASRPQDRQFILSSKKLLLSDSGFYLCAWTRDSGNTIYFGEGSWLTVV.

The CDR3 DNA is TGTGCCAGCAGTAGAGTGTCAGGGTTGGAGACCCAGTACTTC. It codes for CASSRVSGLETQYF. This chain joins TRBV27 and TRBJ2-5; D perhaps matches TRBD1 (5 bases). Trimming stripped 5 bases from V and 5 bases from J, with 15 bases between. The CDR3 sequence is 14 residues long. Looked up from germline, CDR1 is MNHEY and CDR2 is SMNVEV (reference sequence).